The rows below give T cell receptor beta chains drawn from one sample of a study of CD8 T cells in Susac syndrome. TCRdb used MiXCR to reprocess the immunoSEQ multiplex PCR reads, holding one entry per CDR3 protein. The sample consists of 180,000 or so distinct CDR3 sequences, about 95% of them appearing once. Sequencing was carried out using CD4+ T cells from PBMCs. These receptor sequences come from a human donor with Susac syndrome. Each CDR3 is given with its conserved first and last residue. D genes are given only for firm matches. The size field is filled for only some rows; it gives once, few, many or a size class.

V	size	D	J	CDR3	DNA
TRBV20-1	-	TRBD2	TRBJ2-1	CSALISGSHNEQFF	TGCAGTGCTCTCATTAGCGGGAGCCACAATGAGCAGTTCTTC
TRBV15	-	TRBD2	TRBJ2-2	CATKRTSGNTGELFF	TGTGCCACCAAGAGGACTAGCGGTAACACCGGGGAGCTGTTTTTT
TRBV21-1	-	-	TRBJ2-7	CASSAQGQGIISYEQYF	TGTGCCAGCAGCGCGCAGGGACAGGGGATAATCTCCTACGAGCAGTACTTC
TRBV3-1	-	-	TRBJ1-2	CASSQARTEVFNYGYTF	TGTGCCAGCAGCCAAGCAAGGACAGAAGTCTTTAACTATGGCTACACCTTC
TRBV20-1	-	-	TRBJ2-7	CSARDPLAAPYEQYF	TGCAGTGCTAGAGATCCCCTAGCAGCTCCCTACGAGCAGTACTTC
TRBV5-1	-	-	TRBJ1-2	CASSLDGLGNYGYTF	TGCGCCAGCAGCTTGGATGGATTGGGGAACTATGGCTACACCTTC
TRBV4-2	once	-	TRBJ2-3	CASSQAKGSTDTQYF	TGTGCCAGCAGCCAAGCGAAGGGCAGCACAGATACGCAGTATTTT
TRBV27	-	-	TRBJ1-1	CASSGSHRGRAFF	TGTGCCAGCAGCGGAAGTCATAGGGGGAGGGCTTTCTTT
TRBV29-1	-	-	TRBJ2-5	CSVAAWTDQETQYF	TGCAGCGTTGCGGCGTGGACAGATCAAGAGACCCAGTACTTC
TRBV30	-	-	TRBJ1-1	CAFVGVRTEAFF	TGTGCCTTTGTAGGGGTTAGGACTGAAGCTTTCTTT
TRBV30	-	-	TRBJ1-1	CAWIRGRTEAFF	TGTGCCTGGATAAGGGGCCGAACTGAAGCTTTCTTT
TRBV2	-	-	TRBJ2-1	CASSGILTVHGSYNEQFF	TGTGCCAGCAGTGGGATCTTGACAGTACACGGCTCCTACAATGAGCAGTTCTTC
TRBV12-3/TRBV12-4	-	TRBD2	TRBJ2-1	CASSFLLAGSYNEQFF	TGTGCCAGCAGTTTCCTACTAGCGGGATCCTACAATGAGCAGTTCTTC
TRBV6-2/TRBV6-3	-	-	TRBJ2-7	CASSYQSGGAYEQYF	TGTGCCAGCAGTTACCAGTCAGGGGGGGCCTACGAGCAGTACTTC
TRBV6-1	-	-	TRBJ2-5	CASSGGGSQETQYF	TGTGCCAGCAGTGGGGGGGGCAGCCAAGAGACCCAGTACTTC
TRBV30	-	TRBD1	TRBJ1-1	CALRGRGPLNTEAFF	TGTGCCCTCAGGGGCAGGGGGCCTTTGAACACTGAAGCTTTCTTT
TRBV3-1	-	-	TRBJ2-2	CASKQGWDTGELFF	TGTGCCAGCAAACAGGGTTGGGACACCGGGGAGCTGTTTTTT
TRBV7-2	-	TRBD2	TRBJ2-5	CASSDGAGGQETQYF	TGTGCCAGCAGCGACGGGGCGGGGGGGCAAGAGACCCAGTACTTC
TRBV28	-	-	TRBJ1-4	CASKSPWGTNEKLFF	TGTGCCAGCAAATCCCCCTGGGGGACTAATGAAAAACTGTTTTTT
TRBV2	-	TRBD2	TRBJ2-3	CASSWGLADHTQYF	TGTGCCAGCAGTTGGGGACTAGCGGACCATACGCAGTATTTT
TRBV4-2	-	TRBD2	TRBJ2-2	CASSHRLAGDTGELFF	TGTGCCAGCAGCCACCGACTAGCGGGAGACACCGGGGAGCTGTTTTTT
TRBV9	-	-	TRBJ2-7	CASSKDRQGDYEQYF	TGTGCCAGCAGCAAAGACAGGCAAGGAGACTACGAGCAGTACTTC
TRBV28	-	-	TRBJ1-4	CASSFGGVGEKLFF	TGTGCCAGCAGTTTCGGGGGAGTGGGTGAAAAACTGTTTTTT
TRBV29-1	-	-	TRBJ1-1	CSVSSGEAFF	TGCAGCGTTAGCTCAGGGGAAGCTTTCTTT
TRBV4-1	-	TRBD1	TRBJ2-1	CASSQAFRDRGVSIKEFF	TGCGCCAGCAGCCAAGCCTTCCGGGACAGGGGAGTCTCGATTAAGGAGTTCTTC
TRBV9	-	TRBD2	TRBJ2-1	CASSAGTSGFLQF	TGTGCCAGCAGCGCCGGGACTAGCGGGTTCCTACAATTC
TRBV13	-	-	TRBJ2-7	CASSLGGPGGEQYF	TGTGCCAGCAGCTTAGGGGGCCCTGGTGGAGAGCAGTACTTC
TRBV7-2	-	-	TRBJ2-7	CASSSTGTGGYEQYF	TGTGCCAGCAGCTCGACCGGGACCGGGGGCTACGAGCAGTACTTC
TRBV29-1	-	TRBD2	TRBJ2-7	CSVETGQGRTSGYEQYF	TGCAGCGTTGAAACAGGACAGGGTCGGACTAGCGGATACGAGCAGTACTTC
TRBV29-1	-	TRBD2	TRBJ2-1	CSVVGREGNEQFF	TGCAGCGTTGTTGGCCGGGAGGGAAATGAGCAGTTCTTC
TRBV19	-	TRBD1	TRBJ1-1	CASSMNPGGAATEAFF	TGTGCCAGTAGTATGAATCCAGGGGGCGCGGCCACTGAAGCTTTCTTT
TRBV5-1	-	-	TRBJ1-1	CASSLTPDNTEAFF	TGCGCCAGCAGCTTGACGCCGGACAACACTGAAGCTTTCTTT
TRBV7-9	-	-	TRBJ2-5	CASSQDHTSTGEAQYF	TGTGCCAGCAGCCAGGACCATACCTCGACCGGGGAGGCCCAGTACTTC
TRBV29-1	-	-	TRBJ2-5	CSVDRDNQETQYF	TGCAGCGTTGATCGGGACAACCAAGAGACCCAGTACTTC
TRBV11-2	-	TRBD1	TRBJ1-5	CASSFSGTGSVWGRNQPQHF	TGTGCCAGCAGCTTTTCCGGGACAGGGTCGGTTTGGGGACGCAATCAGCCCCAGCATTTT
TRBV7-7	-	-	TRBJ2-3	CASSLGGASPDTQYF	TGTGCTAGCAGCTTAGGCGGGGCCTCCCCAGATACGCAGTATTTT
TRBV29-1	-	-	TRBJ2-1	CSAPQRMDDNEQFF	TGCAGCGCCCCTCAAAGAATGGACGACAATGAGCAGTTCTTC
TRBV14	-	TRBD2	TRBJ2-7	CASSQAPAGLPEQYF	TGTGCCAGCAGCCAAGCCCCAGCGGGGTTGCCCGAGCAGTACTTC
TRBV6-5	-	TRBD1	TRBJ2-5	CASSRGQGKRETQYF	TGTGCCAGCAGCAGGGGACAGGGCAAAAGGGAGACCCAGTACTTC
TRBV18	once	-	TRBJ2-7	CASSPGTLEQYF	TGTGCCAGCTCACCAGGGACACTCGAGCAGTACTTC
TRBV13	-	TRBD2	TRBJ2-5	CASSPPQLAGSQETQYF	TGTGCCAGCAGCCCGCCCCAACTAGCGGGGAGCCAAGAGACCCAGTACTTC
TRBV14	-	-	TRBJ2-1	CASSAHDRGAYNEQFF	TGTGCCAGCAGCGCTCATGACCGGGGCGCCTACAATGAGCAGTTCTTC
TRBV30	-	TRBD1	TRBJ1-5	CAWTTDREDQPQHF	TGTGCCTGGACCACAGACAGGGAAGATCAGCCCCAGCATTTT
TRBV20-1	-	-	TRBJ2-7	CSARDRRTTYEQYF	TGCAGTGCTAGAGATCGGCGGACCACCTACGAGCAGTACTTC
TRBV15	-	-	TRBJ1-3	CATSRDHVLSGNTIYF	TGTGCCACCAGCAGAGATCACGTACTCTCTGGAAACACCATATATTTT
TRBV10-3	-	-	TRBJ2-6	CAISAPGGVYGANVLTF	TGTGCCATCAGCGCCCCGGGGGGCGTTTATGGGGCCAACGTCCTGACTTTC
TRBV29-1	-	-	TRBJ1-2	CSVATGLYGYTF	TGCAGCGTTGCGACAGGCCTCTATGGCTACACCTTC
TRBV20-1	-	-	TRBJ2-5	CSASKETQYF	TGCAGTGCTAGTAAAGAGACCCAGTACTTC
TRBV3-1	-	-	TRBJ2-5	CASSQAQGRGETQYF	TGTGCCAGCAGCCAAGCCCAGGGCCGAGGAGAGACCCAGTACTTC
TRBV19	-	TRBD1	TRBJ2-2	CASSYRGAFSGELFF	TGTGCCAGTTCCTACAGGGGAGCTTTTTCCGGGGAGCTGTTTTTT
TRBV29-1	-	TRBD2	TRBJ2-3	CSAPAGGPDTQYF	TGCAGCGCTCCAGCGGGAGGGCCAGATACGCAGTATTTT
TRBV5-6	-	-	TRBJ1-2	CASSLTRLANYGYTF	TGTGCCAGCAGCCTTACACGTCTGGCTAACTATGGCTACACCTTC
TRBV5-4	-	TRBD2	TRBJ2-3	CASSSGTSVRGTDTQYF	TGTGCCAGCAGCTCAGGGACTAGCGTTCGGGGCACAGATACGCAGTATTTT
TRBV7-6	-	-	TRBJ2-2	CASSFSGRGELFF	TGTGCCAGCAGTTTTAGTGGTCGTGGGGAGCTGTTTTTT
TRBV6-4	-	TRBD2	TRBJ2-1	CASSDSGLAGNEQFF	TGTGCCAGCAGTGACTCGGGGCTAGCGGGCAATGAGCAGTTCTTC
TRBV3-1	-	TRBD2	TRBJ2-5	CASSLTGLAGVHQETQYF	TGTGCCAGCAGCCTGACGGGGCTAGCGGGGGTACATCAAGAGACCCAGTACTTC
TRBV3-1	-	-	TRBJ2-5	CASSTSAETQYF	TGTGCCAGCAGCACCTCGGCGGAGACCCAGTACTTC
TRBV18	once	-	TRBJ2-7	CASSPRPAYGEQYF	TGTGCCAGCTCACCTCGGCCAGCCTACGGGGAGCAGTACTTC
TRBV20-1	-	TRBD2	TRBJ2-5	CSARFQRTSLGQETQYF	TGCAGTGCTAGATTTCAACGGACTAGCCTAGGCCAAGAGACCCAGTACTTC
TRBV5-1	-	-	TRBJ1-3	CASSLEVSGNTIYF	TGCGCCAGCAGCTTGGAGGTCTCTGGAAACACCATATATTTT